This T cell receptor beta chain is drawn from a study of T cells in Graves' hyperthyroidism and ophthalmopathy. Researchers took RNA transcripts and amplified the TCR beta CDR3 regions from them. HTBI primers were the set used in a first-round RT-PCR of the TCR CDR3. TCRdb analysed the multiplex PCR reads with MiXCR anew, one entry per CDR3 protein. The repertoire holds about 380,000 distinct CDR3 sequences, with about 15% as singletons. The CDR3 totals 17 residues. Deletions cut 0 bases from V and 5 bases from J, with 19 bases between. In germline, CDR1 is MGHRA, CDR2 YSYEKL. This clonotype came up many times.

This chain uses TRBV4-1 with TRBJ1-1; D call uncertain. This TCR came from a woman aged 55-69 years with Graves' hyperthyroidism. Sample: blood. The CDR3 sequence is CASSQEYRRAQQTEAFF. The CDR3 nucleotides are TGCGCCAGCAGCCAAGAGTATCGAAGGGCCCAGCAGACTGAAGCTTTCTTT.